One sample yielded the 19 T cell receptor beta chains listed below, sequenced in a study of identical twins. Using its own MiXCR run on the 5' RACE reads, TCRdb lists one record per CDR3 protein. The top ten clones hold 4% to 5.5% of a sample with 700,000 or so distinct CDR3 sequences, around 21% of them seen once. The sample also formed part of further work on T cells expressing NK-cell markers.

The source material was PBMCs. The origin of the receptors is a woman aged 18-30 years in good health.

This clonotype has a count of ten or more. The gene calls are TRBV20-1 and TRBJ2-4; possibly TRBD2 for D (5 bases). With 7 bases removed from V and 8 bases from J, the gap between germline ends came to 21 bases. Per the germline V gene, CDR1 is DFQATT and CDR2 is SNEGSKA (reference sequence). The CDR3 loop spans 14 amino acids. CDR3 region: CSVSTPDYGDIQYF. The DNA for the CDR3 is TGCAGTGTCTCTACCCCCGACTATGGGGACATTCAGTACTTC.

This clonotype was counted a few times. The rearrangement joins TRBV6-2 or TRBV6-3 to TRBJ2-7; 8 nucleotides match TRBD2. Per germline, CDR1 MNHEY and CDR2 SVGEGT. The CDR3 sequence is 15 residues long. V shed 6 bases and J 5 bases; nucleotides not matched to a gene: 12. The CDR3 region has the DNA TGTGCCAGCAGCTCTCCGGGAGGGCGGATCAACGAGCAGTACTTC. It encodes CASSSPGGRINEQYF.

This clonotype was seen many times. The V gene is TRBV3-1, the J gene TRBJ2-6; D perhaps matches TRBD1 (6 bases). The length of the CDR3 is 17 residues. Looked up from germline, CDR1 is LGHDT and CDR2 is YNNKEL (reference sequence). The V and J ends lost 4 bases and 0 bases respectively, with 13 bases between them. CDR3 region: CASSPSRGISGANVLTF. CDR3 in DNA: TGTGCCAGCAGCCCCTCCAGGGGTATCTCTGGGGCCAACGTCCTGACTTTC.

In its sample, this clonotype was seen a few times. This chain links TRBV20-1 with TRBJ2-7; D not certain. The CDR3 is made up of 13 amino acids. Germline loops: CDR1 DFQATT, CDR2 SNEGSKA (reference sequence). V lost 5 bases and J lost 0, with 11 bases in between. CDR3 DNA sequence: TGCAGTGCTTTTACCCCTAGCTCCTACGAGCAGTACTTC. Translation: CSAFTPSSYEQYF.

The sample holds many counts of this clonotype. V gene TRBV27 combines with J gene TRBJ2-7, with 10 bases fitting TRBD1. This CDR3 comprises 13 residues. Per the germline V gene, CDR1 is MNHEY and CDR2 is SMNVEV (reference sequence). Trimming at V came to 7 bases and at J to 4 bases, leaving 4 bases not matched to a gene. Here the CDR3 reads CASTGQGGYEQYF. Written as DNA, the CDR3 is TGTGCCAGCACAGGACAGGGGGGATACGAGCAGTACTTC.

This clonotype has more than one count but fewer than ten. CDR3 DNA: TGCGCCAGCAGCTTGCTAGCCTTGTGGAACACTGAAGCTTTCTTT. The encoded protein is CASSLLALWNTEAFF. The chain uses TRBV5-1 and TRBJ1-1; unclear D gene. Germline loops: CDR1 SGHRS, CDR2 YFSETQ. Trimming stripped 1 base from V and 1 base from J, with 11 bases between. The CDR3 is made up of 15 amino acids.

The chain employs TRBV4-3 and TRBJ2-7; D may be TRBD1 or TRBD2 (6 bases each). Trimming stripped 1 base from V and 4 bases from J, with 17 bases between. This CDR3 spans 16 amino acids. Germline V gene sequence: CDR1 LGHNA, CDR2 YSLEER. The CDR3 reads CASSQGNWQGRYEQYF. Written as DNA, the CDR3 is TGCGCCAGCAGCCAAGGGAACTGGCAGGGGAGGTACGAGCAGTACTTC.

The chain joins TRBV12-3 or TRBV12-4 to TRBJ2-1; D is uncertain. Trimming pared 3 bases from V and 13 bases from J, leaving 10 bases between. The length of the CDR3 is 11 residues. The CDR3: CASSLYTVQFF. The CDR3 bases are TGTGCCAGCAGTTTGTATACGGTCCAGTTCTTC.

The V call is TRBV15, the J call TRBJ2-5, with TRBD1 identical over 10 bases. CDR3 length: 15 amino acids. Germline-derived CDR1 and CDR2 are LNHNV and YYDKDF (reference sequence). V lost 2 bases, J lost 5 bases, and 5 bases stayed unmatched. The DNA of the CDR3 is TGTGCCACCAGCAGAACCGGGACAGGGGAGGAGACCCAGTACTTC. Protein product: CATSRTGTGEETQYF.

This clonotype turned up a few times. The chain combines TRBV7-2 with TRBJ2-5, with D maybe TRBD1 (6 bases). The CDR3 spans 11 residues. In germline, CDR1 is SGHTA, CDR2 FQGNSA. Trimming removed 5 bases at V and 10 bases at J, with 11 bases between. As DNA, the CDR3 is TGTGCCAGCAGCGAGGACAGATACCAGTACTTC. Protein: CASSEDRYQYF.

This clonotype was found many times. The rearrangement uses TRBV5-1 and TRBJ2-2; TRBD1 aligns across 9 bases. V shed 3 bases, J shed 5 bases, and the junction held 5 bases outside the gene matches. The CDR3 runs 15 residues. Germline loops: CDR1 SGHRS, CDR2 YFSETQ. The CDR3 here is CASSWGTGRTGELFF. CDR3 coding DNA: TGCGCCAGCAGCTGGGGGACAGGGCGGACCGGGGAGCTGTTTTTT.

The chain combines TRBV27 with TRBJ2-2; D gene unclear. Trimming stripped 2 bases from V and 4 bases from J, with 11 bases between. The CDR3 is 15 residues long. The germline CDR1 and CDR2 sequences are MNHEY and SMNVEV (reference sequence). The CDR3 sequence: CASSLEPRGTGELFF. CDR3 DNA: TGTGCCAGCAGTTTAGAGCCTCGCGGCACCGGGGAGCTGTTTTTT.

This clonotype has only a few counts. The chain joins TRBV15 to TRBJ2-7; 8 bases are shared with TRBD1. This CDR3 spans 15 amino acids. CDR1 and CDR2 (germline): LNHNV, YYDKDF (reference sequence). The V segment lost 0 bases and the J segment 6 bases; nucleotides outside the gene matches: 7. This chain's CDR3 is CATSRDFTGGGEQYF. CDR3 coding DNA: TGTGCCACCAGCAGAGATTTCACAGGGGGAGGCGAGCAGTACTTC.

This clonotype was seen more than once but under ten times. The CDR3 bases are TGTGCCAGCAGCCTACGACAGTCCGGCACAGATACGCAGTATTTT. As protein: CASSLRQSGTDTQYF. J is TRBJ2-3 and V is TRBV13, with a tentative D call TRBD1 (5 bases). CDR3 length equals 15 residues. V lost 5 bases and J lost 1, with 13 bases in between. Germline CDR1 PRHDT, CDR2 FYEKMQ (reference sequence).

The rearrangement uses TRBV10-2 and TRBJ2-2, with 8 bases that match TRBD2. Germline CDR1 WSHSY, CDR2 SAAADI. V was pared by 8 bases and J by 7 bases, with 6 bases of the junction left unmatched. CDR3 length: 13 amino acids. In DNA, the CDR3 is TGCGCCAGCCGTGGTAGCGGGGTCGGGGAGCTGTTTTTT. It translates to CASRGSGVGELFF.

The chain is built from TRBV29-1 and TRBJ2-5; D remains ambiguous. Germline V gene sequence: CDR1 SQVTM, CDR2 ANQGSEA. This CDR3 has 11 residues. V was trimmed by 5 bases and J by 5 bases, leaving 9 bases between them. The chain's CDR3 is CSVLAVETQYF. CDR3 in DNA: TGCAGCGTTTTAGCTGTTGAGACCCAGTACTTC.

This clonotype occurred many times. J is TRBJ2-5 and V is TRBV6-1, with 8 nucleotides matching TRBD2. Per the germline V gene, CDR1 is MNHNS and CDR2 is SASEGT. Losses at the gene ends were 5 bases for V and 4 bases for J; bases not matched to a gene: 9. The CDR3 covers 15 residues. CDR3 bases: TGTGCCAGCAGTCTGGGACTAGGGCTGTTAGAGACCCAGTACTTC. Amino acid sequence: CASSLGLGLLETQYF.

The chain has TRBV12-3 or TRBV12-4 and TRBJ2-4, with a possible D match to TRBD2 (6 bases). The length of the CDR3 is 12 residues. Trimming pared 5 bases from V and 6 bases from J, leaving 8 bases between. This chain's CDR3 is CASSERVNIQYF. The CDR3 nucleotides are TGTGCCAGCAGTGAGCGGGTAAACATTCAGTACTTC.

The sample holds a few counts of this clonotype. The chain links TRBV20-1 to TRBJ2-1; the D gene could be TRBD1 or TRBD2 (6 bases each). This CDR3 spans 14 amino acids. Trimming took 3 bases from V and 5 from J, leaving 14 bases between them. Per the germline V gene, CDR1 is DFQATT and CDR2 is SNEGSKA (reference sequence). CDR3 nucleotides: TGCAGTGCTAGCGGGGGCCCCTTAAACAATGAGCAGTTCTTC. Protein product: CSASGGPLNNEQFF.